The clone carrying this T cell receptor beta chain has a count of ten or more. Its antigen is unknown. TCRdb reprocessed the reads via MiXCR and lists one record per CDR3 protein. This sample has hundreds of thousands of distinct CDR3 sequences, with about 7% found just once. The sample is drawn from a study of T cell repertoires in cytomegalovirus infection. The wider study: Both CMV infection and a matching HLA type were indicated by public TCR beta signatures. The study's findings and limits: In two of eight donors, the top clonotype was HLA-C-restricted CMV-specific. Pooled public TCR beta family frequency picked out CMV carriers with the relevant HLA.

CDR1 is MNHEY, CDR2 SVGEGT, per germline. This CDR3 has 15 amino acids. Trimming took 2 bases from V and 1 from J; bases not matched to a gene: 5. The sequencing sample was made of PBMCs. The sequence came from a human donor in good health (CMV status not recorded). Some clones in this sample may be carry-over from other donors' samples. The rearrangement uses TRBV6-2 or TRBV6-3 and TRBJ2-7; 7 nucleotides align to TRBD2. DNA of the CDR3: TGTGCCAGCAGTTACGAGGCTAGCGGTTCCTACGAGCAGTACTTC. This encodes CASSYEASGSYEQYF.